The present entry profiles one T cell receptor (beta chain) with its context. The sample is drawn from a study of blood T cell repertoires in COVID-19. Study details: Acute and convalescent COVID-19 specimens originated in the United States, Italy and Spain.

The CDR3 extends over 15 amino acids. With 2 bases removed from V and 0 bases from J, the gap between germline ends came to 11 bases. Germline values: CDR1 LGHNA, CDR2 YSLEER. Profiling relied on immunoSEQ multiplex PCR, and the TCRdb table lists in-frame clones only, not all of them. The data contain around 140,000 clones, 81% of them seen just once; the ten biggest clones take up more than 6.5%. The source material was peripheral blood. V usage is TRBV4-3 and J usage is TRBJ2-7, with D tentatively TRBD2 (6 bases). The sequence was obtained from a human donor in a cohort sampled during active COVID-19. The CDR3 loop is CASSQRDGSSYEQYF. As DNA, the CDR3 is TGCGCCAGCAGCCAACGAGACGGGAGCTCCTACGAGCAGTACTTC.